This is a list of T cell receptor beta chains from one sample in a study of blood T cell repertoires in COVID-19. Repertoires were generated with immunoSEQ multiplex PCR, while TCRdb's copy carries only in-frame clones and drops some. The table shows about 73,000 clones, with 82% occurring only once. The specimen was peripheral blood. The receptors derive from a woman aged 60-75 years with acute or convalescent COVID-19. The CDR3 runs from the conserved cysteine through the conserved F or W. Fields, in order: CDR3 DNA, CDR3 protein, CDR3 length, D gene, clone size, J gene, V gene. The D gene is left open where the match is weak. Clone size appears in some rows only: once, few, many, or a class for an expanded clone.

TGCGCCAGCAGCCAAACTAGCGTCCCAACCCCCCCTGGGGCCAACGTCCTGACTTTC	CASSQTSVPTPPGANVLTF	19	TRBD2	-	TRBJ2-6	TRBV4-1
TGTGCCGCGGGTGGGGAAAGACTGGCCAACAATGAGCAGTTCTTC	CAAGGERLANNEQFF	15	-	-	TRBJ2-1	TRBV10-3
TGTGCCAGCAGCTTGCTCGGGACTAGCGGGAAAGCCGGGGAGCTGTTTTTT	CASSLLGTSGKAGELFF	17	TRBD2	-	TRBJ2-2	TRBV9
TGTGCCAGCAGCGTGGGCAGGGAATCTTCCTATGGCTACACCTTC	CASSVGRESSYGYTF	15	-	-	TRBJ1-2	TRBV9
TGTGCCAGCAGCGTAGGAGGAGTCTCTAGCGGGGCGCAGTACTTC	CASSVGGVSSGAQYF	15	TRBD2	-	TRBJ2-7	TRBV9
TGTGCCAGCAGCATCTCCCACGGACAGGGGGCGTTCACTGAAGCTTTCTTT	CASSISHGQGAFTEAFF	17	-	-	TRBJ1-1	TRBV21-1
TGTGCCAGCAGTTCCGTAAATCAGCCCCAGCATTTT	CASSSVNQPQHF	12	-	-	TRBJ1-5	TRBV28
TGTGCCAGCAGGAGGGGAGACAGGGGTAATGAAAAACTGTTTTTT	CASRRGDRGNEKLFF	15	TRBD1	once	TRBJ1-4	TRBV7-9
TGTGCCAGTAGTAGCACAGGGTCTTATGGCTACACCTTC	CASSSTGSYGYTF	13	-	few	TRBJ1-2	TRBV19
TGTGCCAGCAGCGCGGGTCAGGGGGTAGGGTATGGCTACACCTTC	CASSAGQGVGYGYTF	15	TRBD1	-	TRBJ1-2	TRBV2
TGTGCCAGCAGCACCCGCGGGCAGGGGGCCACTGAAGCTTTCTTT	CASSTRGQGATEAFF	15	TRBD1	-	TRBJ1-1	TRBV7-9
TGTGCCAGCAGCCCCCGTGGGGGCGACTATGGCTACACCTTC	CASSPRGGDYGYTF	14	-	-	TRBJ1-2	TRBV6-6
TGCAGCGTTGTCCTAGCGGGGGGTAGCACAGATACGCAGTATTTT	CSVVLAGGSTDTQYF	15	TRBD2	-	TRBJ2-3	TRBV29-1
TGTGCCAGCAGTCTCTTCAATGAGCAGTTCTTC	CASSLFNEQFF	11	-	-	TRBJ2-1	TRBV3-1/TRBV3-2
TGTGCCAGTAAGGGGCAGGGGAGCACTGAAGCTTTCTTT	CASKGQGSTEAFF	13	-	-	TRBJ1-1	TRBV19
TGTGCCAGCAGCACAAGACAGGGCAACACTGAAGCTTTCTTT	CASSTRQGNTEAFF	14	TRBD1	-	TRBJ1-1	TRBV7-8
TGTGCCAGCAGCACAGATAGGGGGCGGAACACTGAAGCTTTCTTT	CASSTDRGRNTEAFF	15	TRBD1	few	TRBJ1-1	TRBV7-9
TGTGCCATCAGATGGGGGACAGAAAACTATGGCTACACCTTC	CAIRWGTENYGYTF	14	TRBD1	-	TRBJ1-2	TRBV10-3
TGCGCCAGCAGCTCCCCTAGCCCACAGGGAAGGGGGGGGAAAGATCAGCCCCAGCATTTT	CASSSPSPQGRGGKDQPQHF	20	-	-	TRBJ1-5	TRBV5-1
TGCAGCGTTGGAGTTCGGGACTATGGCTACACCTTC	CSVGVRDYGYTF	12	-	-	TRBJ1-2	TRBV29-1
TGTGCCAGCAGCTCGACAAGGGGACAGGGTCGGTACAATGAGCAGTTCTTC	CASSSTRGQGRYNEQFF	17	TRBD1	few	TRBJ2-1	TRBV7-2
TGCGCCAGCAGCTTGGGACTAGTGGGAATCACAGATACGCAGTATTTT	CASSLGLVGITDTQYF	16	-	-	TRBJ2-3	TRBV5-1
TGTGCCAGCAGTCTACTCGTTCGGACAGGGGGCGATAATTCACCCCTCCACTTT	CASSLLVRTGGDNSPLHF	18	TRBD1	-	TRBJ1-6	TRBV28
TGTGCCAGCAGCCAAAAAGCGGGGGGGACCTACAATGAGCAGTTCTTC	CASSQKAGGTYNEQFF	16	TRBD2	-	TRBJ2-1	TRBV11-1
TGCGCCAGCAGCTTGACAGGGGGCTCGGCCTACGAGCAGTACTTC	CASSLTGGSAYEQYF	15	TRBD1	-	TRBJ2-7	TRBV5-1
TGTGCCAGCAGTGAGGGAAACAGGGGTGGGGAGCAGTACTTC	CASSEGNRGGEQYF	14	TRBD1	once	TRBJ2-7	TRBV2
TGCGCCAGCAGTGAGTCCCGGGGTGGTCCCCAGCATTTT	CASSESRGGPQHF	13	-	-	TRBJ1-5	TRBV10-1
TGTGCCAGCTCACCGGGGGCAGGGGTGAACACAGATACGCAGTATTTT	CASSPGAGVNTDTQYF	16	-	-	TRBJ2-3	TRBV18
TGTGCCAGCAGCTTATGGGGACAGAGCCTAGACGAGCAGTACTTC	CASSLWGQSLDEQYF	15	TRBD1	-	TRBJ2-7	TRBV7-2
TGTGCCTGCCCCCGTCCCTATGGCTACACCTTC	CACPRPYGYTF	11	-	-	TRBJ1-2	TRBV30
TGCGCCAGCAGCCAACTGAGGGGCCAGGGGGGCTACACCTTC	CASSQLRGQGGYTF	14	-	-	TRBJ1-2	TRBV4-1
TGTGCCAGCTCGGGACAGTCACAGGGGTACAATGAGCAGTTCTTC	CASSGQSQGYNEQFF	15	TRBD1	-	TRBJ2-1	TRBV18
TGTGCCAGCAGCCAAGATTACAGGTCCTACGCCCCAGATACGCAGTATTTT	CASSQDYRSYAPDTQYF	17	-	-	TRBJ2-3	TRBV14
TGTGCCAGTAGTAATGCCCTTAGTCCGGGTTTGGATGAGCAGTTCTTC	CASSNALSPGLDEQFF	16	-	-	TRBJ2-1	TRBV19
TGCAGTGCTAGTATTCCCGCCGGGACAGGGAGTGGCTCGGCTGGAAACACCATATATTTT	CSASIPAGTGSGSAGNTIYF	20	TRBD1	-	TRBJ1-3	TRBV20-1
TGTGCCAGCTCACCAGGAGGGGACAATCAGCCCCAGCATTTT	CASSPGGDNQPQHF	14	-	-	TRBJ1-5	TRBV18